This T cell receptor beta chain was recovered during a study of Ad26.COV2.S vaccination and SARS-CoV-2 variants. TCRdb's table, derived via immunoSEQ multiplex PCR, lists solely in-frame clones and lacks some. Of about 680,000 clones listed, 70% to 90% were seen once; the top ten hold around 1.4%. The trim removed 0 bases at V and 6 bases at J, leaving 4 bases unmatched. The CDR3 has 15 residues. The germline V gene encodes CDR1 KGHDR and CDR2 SFDVKD. Treatment defined: around 19 received Ad26.COV2.S at low or high dose, single or two shots; several received placebo; per-sample allocation not given. Samples came from day 63 after the first vaccine or placebo injection.

The sequences come from peripheral blood, collected in a trial of Ad26.COV2.S vaccine versus placebo. This clonotype was sampled from a person aged 18-65 years who received the Ad26.COV2.S COVID-19 vaccine or a placebo. The chain is built from TRBV24-1 and TRBJ2-7; 10 bases fit TRBD1. The CDR3 sequence: CATSDLRDRGGEQYF. The CDR3 nucleotides are TGTGCCACCAGTGATTTGCGGGACAGGGGTGGCGAGCAGTACTTC.